Each of the 10 T cell receptor beta chains below was sequenced from the same sample in a study of blood T cell repertoires in COVID-19. Some clones are missing from TCRdb's copy, which holds only in-frame ones; the method was immunoSEQ multiplex PCR. The data contain 50,000 to 60,000 clones, approximately 85% of them seen just once; the ten biggest clones take up roughly 13%. Sequenced input: peripheral blood. Receptors were obtained from a human donor in a cohort sampled during active COVID-19.

This clone has a single count. The chain's CDR3 is CASRTGGTGELFF. The CDR3 nucleotides read TGTGCCAGCCGGACAGGCGGCACCGGGGAGCTGTTTTTT. The chain combines TRBV19 with TRBJ2-2, with 7 positions matching TRBD1. Germline values: CDR1 LNHDA, CDR2 SQIVND (reference sequence). V was clipped by 9 bases and J by 4 bases; unmatched bases: 5. CDR3 length equals 13 residues.

This chain connects TRBV18 to TRBJ2-1; TRBD1 matches 7 bases. Germline V gene lookup returns CDR1 KGHSH and CDR2 LQKENI. CDR3 length equals 15 residues. Losses at the gene ends were 5 bases for V and 3 bases for J; bases not matched to a gene: 7. The CDR3 region is CASSDQGDHYNEQFF. The CDR3 DNA is TGTGCCAGCTCAGATCAGGGGGACCACTACAATGAGCAGTTCTTC. The full variable domain, in which reference TRBV18 and TRBJ2-1 provide the parts outside the CDR3, is NAGVMQNPRHLVRRRGQEARLRCSPMKGHSHVYWYRQLPEEGLKFMVYLQKENIIDESGMPKERFSAEFPKEGPSILRIQQVVRGDSAAYFCASSDQGDHYNEQFFGPGTRLTVL.

The V and J genes are TRBV18 and TRBJ2-1, with D possibly matching TRBD2 (6 bases). V gave up 0 bases and J gave up 3 bases, with 18 bases separating them. CDR1 is KGHSH and CDR2 is LQKENI in the germline V gene. The CDR3 runs to 18 residues. The CDR3 DNA sequence: TGTGCCAGCTCACCACCCTTGGTACTAGCCACCCGCTACAATGAGCAGTTCTTC. Translation gives CASSPPLVLATRYNEQFF.

The J gene is TRBJ2-7, the V gene TRBV10-2; 9 bases fit TRBD1. Germline values: CDR1 WSHSY, CDR2 SAAADI. Germline trimming cut 3 bases from V and 3 bases from J; bases unmatched to any gene: 3. The CDR3 spans 14 residues. CDR3 in amino acids: CASSEQGADYEQYF. The CDR3 nucleotides are TGCGCCAGCAGTGAACAGGGGGCCGACTACGAGCAGTACTTC.

This clone was recorded only once. The rearrangement links TRBV7-2 to TRBJ2-3; 7 bases fit TRBD1. From germline, CDR1 is SGHTA and CDR2 FQGNSA. The CDR3 runs 14 residues. V lost 10 bases to trimming and J lost 1 base; unmatched junction nucleotides: 8. CDR3 loop: CAIRATGGTDTQYF. Here the CDR3 DNA reads TGTGCCATCAGGGCTACAGGGGGCACAGATACGCAGTATTTT.

This clone was seen a single time. The chain has TRBV28 and TRBJ1-4; the match to TRBD1 covers 7 bases. The germline CDR1 and CDR2 sequences are MDHEN and SYDVKM. V trimming: 6 bases; J trimming: 8 bases; junction bases outside the gene matches: 9. This CDR3 spans 14 amino acids. The CDR3, as DNA: TGTGCCAGCAGCGAACAGGGGAGGCGGGAAAAACTGTTTTTT. It specifies CASSEQGRREKLFF.

The chain combines TRBV6-2 or TRBV6-3 with TRBJ2-7, with a possible D match to TRBD2 (6 bases). Between the trimmed V and J ends, which lost 5 bases and 2 bases, there was a span of 13 bases. This CDR3 has 14 amino acids. Germline V gives CDR1 MNHEY, CDR2 SVGEGT. The CDR3 DNA follows: TGTGCCAGCAGTGCAACTAGCTCCCCCTACGAGCAGTACTTC. It translates to CASSATSSPYEQYF.

The V and J genes are TRBV29-1 and TRBJ2-5, with 8 nucleotides matching TRBD1. The CDR3 runs to 15 residues. The V gene's germline CDR1 is SQVTM and CDR2 ANQGSEA. J gave up 0 bases and V 3 bases, and 6 bases lay outside the gene matches. CDR3 residues: CSVDRDRRNQETQYF. The CDR3, as DNA: TGCAGCGTTGATAGGGACAGGAGGAACCAAGAGACCCAGTACTTC. The entire variable domain, with the rest obtained from reference TRBV29-1 and TRBJ2-5, is as follows: SAVISQKPSRDICQRGTSLTIQCQVDSQVTMMFWYRQQPGQSLTLIATANQGSEATYESGFVIDKFPISRPNLTFSTLTVSNMSPEDSSIYLCSVDRDRRNQETQYFGPGTRLLVL.

The chain has TRBV4-2 and TRBJ1-4; 7 nucleotides match TRBD1. V shed 4 bases, J shed 4 bases, and the junction held 3 bases outside the gene matches. Germline V CDR1 and CDR2: LGHNA, YNFKEQ. The length of the CDR3 is 14 residues. CDR3 sequence reads: CASSPGTVNEKLFF. The CDR3 bases are TGTGCCAGCAGCCCCGGGACAGTTAATGAAAAACTGTTTTTT.

This sequence joins TRBV6-1 and TRBJ2-2; the D gene is possibly TRBD1 (5 bases). The ends were cut back, 0 bases at V and 3 bases at J, with 14 bases in the middle. The germline V gene encodes CDR1 MNHNS and CDR2 SASEGT. This CDR3 contains 17 residues. The CDR3, as DNA: TGTGCCAGCAGTGAAGCGCTTGGCAGGGTCTACACCGGGGAGCTGTTTTTT. Its protein is CASSEALGRVYTGELFF.